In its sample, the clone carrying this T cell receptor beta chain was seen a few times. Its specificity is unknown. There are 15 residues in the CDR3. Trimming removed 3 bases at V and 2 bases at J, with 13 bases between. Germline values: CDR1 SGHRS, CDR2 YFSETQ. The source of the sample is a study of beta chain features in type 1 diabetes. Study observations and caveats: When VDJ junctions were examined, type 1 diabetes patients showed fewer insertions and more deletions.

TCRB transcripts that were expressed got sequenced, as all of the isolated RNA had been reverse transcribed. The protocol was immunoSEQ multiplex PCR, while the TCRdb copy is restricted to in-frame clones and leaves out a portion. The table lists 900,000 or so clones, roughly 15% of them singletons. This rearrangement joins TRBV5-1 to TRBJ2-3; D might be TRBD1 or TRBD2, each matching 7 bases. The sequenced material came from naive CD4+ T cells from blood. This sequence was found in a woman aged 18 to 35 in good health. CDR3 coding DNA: TGCGCCAGCAGCTGGGGGGGACAGTCCACAGATACGCAGTATTTT. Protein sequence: CASSWGGQSTDTQYF.